This TCR beta chain was obtained from a study of response to subunit inactivated influenza vaccine. Points from the study as a whole: There was a suggestion from the authors that each seasonal influenza vaccination recruits few new T cells.

TCRdb re-called the RT-PCR reads with MiXCR, one entry per CDR3 protein. The table includes about 500,000 distinct CDR3 sequences, 10% to 15% detected once. There are a few counts of this clonotype. The antigen remains unidentified. The length of the CDR3 is 14 residues. Germline V gene lookup returns CDR1 MDHEN and CDR2 SYDVKM. Trimming removed 0 bases at V and 1 base at J, with 3 bases between. V and J are TRBV28 and TRBJ2-2, with D hard to call. The source was PBMCs from blood, collected about 6 weeks after vaccination. The source is a man in his fifties who received an inactivated influenza vaccine. The CDR3 nucleotides read TGTGCCAGCAGTTTATGGGGGAACACCGGGGAGCTGTTTTTT. It is translated as CASSLWGNTGELFF.